This T cell receptor beta chain originates from a study of T cell repertoires in cytomegalovirus infection. At the level of the study: Indications of both CMV infection and matching HLA type were provided by public TCR beta signatures.

Study-level points and caveats: People with CMV and the relevant HLA were identified by cumulative public TCR beta family frequency. Clonotypes of TCR beta that were HLA-C-restricted and CMV-specific dominated the ex vivo response.

Germline values: CDR1 SGHVS, CDR2 FNYEAQ. V was pared by 6 bases and J by 5 bases, with 13 bases of the junction left unmatched. CDR3 length: 16 residues. TCRdb independently ran MiXCR on the reads; one entry per CDR3 protein. The table lists approximately 550,000 distinct CDR3 sequences, more than 15% of them singletons, with about 24% in the top ten. This clonotype occurred many times. Its specificity is not known. The source of this sequence is a human donor in good health (CMV status not recorded). Some clones in this sample may be carry-over from other donors' samples. Sequencing was performed on CD8+ T cells from PBMCs. This chain connects TRBV7-6 to TRBJ2-3, with TRBD1 identical over 8 bases. CDR3 in DNA: TGTGCCAGCAGTCTACTAGACAGGGGTTCGGGAGATACGCAGTATTTT. This encodes CASSLLDRGSGDTQYF.